This T cell receptor beta chain was observed in a study of cytomegalovirus exposure and HLA in healthy donors. This clone was seen only a few times. Primers: 60 Vbeta forward and 13 Jbeta reverse. Clones were read by immunoSEQ multiplex PCR, and TCRdb kept only the in-frame ones, dropping some. This sample carries roughly 110,000 clones, 75% to 80% of them seen once, and the ten largest clones take around 12%. After removal of 11 bases from V and 2 bases from J, the junction contained 11 bases not matched to a gene. The V gene's germline CDR1 is LNHDA and CDR2 SQIVND (reference sequence). The CDR3 is 16 residues long.

Source material: PBMCs. The chain couples TRBV19 to TRBJ2-6; TRBD1 matches 8 bases. The receptor was isolated from a woman between 40 and 50 years old in good health and CMV-seropositive. CDR3 sequence (DNA): TGTGCCTCAACCCCCGGACAGGGAACTGGGGCCAACGTCCTGACTTTC. As protein: CASTPGQGTGANVLTF.